The 17 T cell receptor beta chains presented below share a single source sample, sequenced in a study of blood T cell repertoires in COVID-19. Measured with immunoSEQ multiplex PCR; TCRdb has only the in-frame clones, and not every one. Found here are 200,000 to 300,000 clones, 75% to 90% of them singletons; the top ten hold over 0.75%. The material sequenced was PBMCs or T cells enriched from blood (not recorded which). The source is a man aged 50 or older who had been exposed to COVID-19.

This rearrangement joins TRBV14 to TRBJ1-1; D is unclear. The CDR3 loop spans 13 amino acids. The germline gives CDR1 SGHDN, CDR2 FVKESK. V was pared by 5 bases and J by 4 bases, with 11 bases between. The CDR3 coding sequence is TGTGCCAGCAGCTCTGCCCGGGGCACTGAAGCTTTCTTT. Its translation: CASSSARGTEAFF.

This clone came up a few times. The V and J genes are TRBV4-1 and TRBJ1-1, with TRBD1 matching 12 bases. V trimming: 5 bases; J trimming: 6 bases; junction bases outside the gene matches: 7. Germline V CDR1 and CDR2: MGHRA, YSYEKL. This CDR3 region has 15 residues. The CDR3 protein is CASSGTGGNRAEAFF. The CDR3, as DNA: TGCGCCAGCAGCGGGACAGGGGGCAATCGCGCTGAAGCTTTCTTT.

This clone occurred a few times. The chain links TRBV3-1 (or the pseudogene TRBV3-2) to TRBJ1-1; no reliable D call. The germline V and J ends were trimmed by 3 bases and 5 bases, with 10 bases remaining between them. Germline CDR1 is LGHDT and CDR2 is YNNKEL (reference sequence). This CDR3 spans 13 amino acids. The CDR3 region is CASSQRVWTEAFF. CDR3 in DNA: TGTGCCAGCAGCCAGCGGGTGTGGACTGAAGCTTTCTTT.

This clone was seen a handful of times. V and J are TRBV2 and TRBJ2-7; 7 positions match TRBD1. The CDR3 runs to 16 residues. Trimming took 4 bases from V and 4 from J; bases not matched to a gene: 13. Germline values: CDR1 SNHLY, CDR2 FYNNEI. CDR3 nucleotide sequence: TGTGCCAGCAGTGCTCGAACCGGGACAGTCCTTTACGAGCAGTACTTC. As protein: CASSARTGTVLYEQYF. The whole variable domain, filled in from reference TRBV2 and TRBJ2-7, reads EPEVTQTPSHQVTQMGQEVILRCVPISNHLYFYWYRQILGQKVEFLVSFYNNEISEKSEIFDDQFSVERPDGSNFTLKIRSTKLEDSAMYFCASSARTGTVLYEQYFGPGTRLTVT.

This clone was seen once. This sequence joins TRBV5-1 and TRBJ2-5; a weak D match, TRBD1 (6 bases). The germline V gene has CDR1 SGHRS and CDR2 YFSETQ. The V end was cut by 3 bases, the J end by 5 bases, with 14 bases between. This CDR3 contains 14 residues. This CDR3 reads CASSSQGTGETQYF. The CDR3 DNA reads TGCGCCAGCAGCTCACAGGGTACGGGGGAGACCCAGTACTTC.

The chain combines TRBV15 with TRBJ1-1, with a tentative D call TRBD1 (5 bases). V dropped 0 bases and J dropped 4 bases, with 12 bases sitting between them. The CDR3 has 15 residues. Per germline, CDR1 LNHNV and CDR2 YYDKDF (reference sequence). The CDR3 loop is CATSRDLGVGTEAFF. The CDR3 DNA is TGTGCCACCAGCAGAGATCTAGGGGTGGGCACTGAAGCTTTCTTT.

This rearrangement joins TRBV15 to TRBJ2-5; TRBD1 matches 8 bases. Germline lookup yields CDR1 LNHNV and CDR2 YYDKDF (reference sequence). CDR3 size: 15 residues. Losses at the gene ends were 2 bases for V and 7 bases for J; bases not matched to a gene: 9. DNA for the CDR3: TGTGCCACCAGCAGAACAGCTGGGACAGGTGGGACCCAGTACTTC. As protein: CATSRTAGTGGTQYF.

This clone came up once. This chain links TRBV7-9 with TRBJ2-5; D might be TRBD2 (5 bases). Trimming shortened V by 3 bases and J by 2 bases, and 7 bases separated the two germline ends. The length of the CDR3 is 13 residues. Germline V lookup: CDR1 SEHNR, CDR2 FQNEAQ (reference sequence). As DNA, the CDR3 is TGTGCCAGCAGCTTTTCGGGACAAGAGACCCAGTACTTC. Protein sequence: CASSFSGQETQYF.

This chain uses TRBV10-3 with TRBJ1-4, with no clear D. V was pared by 0 bases and J by 3 bases, with 11 bases between. The CDR3 length is 16 residues. Germline-derived CDR1 and CDR2 are ENHRY and SYGVKD. The CDR3: CAISESVGPANEKLFF. In DNA, the CDR3 is TGTGCCATCAGTGAGTCTGTTGGGCCGGCTAATGAAAAACTGTTTTTT.

The V call is TRBV29-1, the J call TRBJ1-1; the D is unclear. The germline CDR1 and CDR2 sequences are SQVTM and ANQGSEA. V was pared by 7 bases and J by 3 bases, with 12 bases between. This CDR3 comprises 12 residues. CDR3 sequence reads: CSGVTDYTEAFF. The CDR3 coding sequence is TGCAGCGGTGTAACGGACTACACTGAAGCTTTCTTT.

The J gene is TRBJ2-1, the V gene TRBV2; TRBD1 is a possible D gene (6 bases). Trimming cost V 6 bases and J 5 bases, with 11 bases left between them. The CDR3 has 13 amino acids. CDR1 and CDR2 (germline): SNHLY, FYNNEI. In DNA form, the CDR3 reads TGTGCCAGCAGGAAGGACAGAAACAATGAGCAGTTCTTC. Translating it yields CASRKDRNNEQFF.

The chain is built from TRBV24-1 and TRBJ2-1, with D unclear. The CDR3 contains 16 residues. Germline V gene sequence: CDR1 KGHDR, CDR2 SFDVKD. V was pared by 0 bases and J by 0 bases, with 8 bases between. The CDR3, as DNA: TGTGCCACCAGTGATTTGCGGAGTAGCTCCTACAATGAGCAGTTCTTC. This translates into CATSDLRSSSYNEQFF.

The chain employs TRBV28 and TRBJ1-2, with D hard to call. Trimming took 6 bases from V and 7 from J, leaving 18 bases between them. The CDR3 is made up of 14 amino acids. Germline CDR1 MDHEN, CDR2 SYDVKM. This CDR3 is CASSTPRRAGGYTF. In DNA, the CDR3 is TGTGCCAGCAGCACCCCGAGGAGGGCGGGTGGCTACACCTTC.

This chain's CDR3 is CAIKRDSYSSYEQYF. CDR3 in DNA: TGTGCCATCAAGAGAGACAGCTATAGCTCCTACGAGCAGTACTTC. The chain recombines TRBV10-3 with TRBJ2-7, with D maybe TRBD1 (5 bases). The ends were cut back, 7 bases at V and 0 bases at J, with 16 bases in the middle. This CDR3 is built from 15 residues. Per the germline V gene, CDR1 is ENHRY and CDR2 is SYGVKD.

A few counts support this clone. The rearrangement joins TRBV3-1 (or the pseudogene TRBV3-2) to TRBJ1-2, with D tentatively TRBD1 (5 bases). The germline gives CDR1 LGHDT, CDR2 YNNKEL (reference sequence). This CDR3 region has 17 residues. V lost 4 bases and J 4 bases, leaving 22 bases between the germline ends. CDR3 sequence: CASSRLGTLGTPYGYTF. CDR3 DNA sequence: TGTGCCAGCAGCCGTCTTGGGACTTTAGGGACCCCCTATGGCTACACCTTC.

The chain employs TRBV9 and TRBJ2-3; a possible D gene is TRBD2 (5 bases). Trimming took off 3 bases at V and 2 bases at J, with 7 bases between the two ends. The CDR3 covers 13 residues. CDR1 SGDLS and CDR2 YYNGEE come from the germline V gene. CDR3 DNA sequence: TGTGCCAGCAGCGGAGCGGACACAGATACGCAGTATTTT. It is translated as CASSGADTDTQYF.

V is TRBV5-1 and J is TRBJ1-1, with 10 bases fitting TRBD1. In germline, CDR1 is SGHRS, CDR2 YFSETQ. V lost 3 bases and J lost 5; bases outside the gene matches: 4. The CDR3 loop spans 14 amino acids. In nucleotides, the CDR3 is TGCGCCAGCAGCTCCTTGGACAGGGGGACTGAAGCTTTCTTT. Translating gives CASSSLDRGTEAFF.